Following are 28 T cell receptor beta chains from one sample sequenced in a study of vaccination and CD4 T cells after COVID-19. Cultured CD4+ T cells had their DNA profiled by the Oncomine TCR Beta short-read assay. TCRdb analysed the PCR reads with MiXCR anew, one entry per CDR3 protein. The sample includes about 7,400 distinct CDR3 sequences, approximately 40% seen only once; the top ten take approximately 16%. No cognate antigen is known for these TCRs. Treatment in this sample: roughly 10-day PBMC culture with coronavirus spike peptide pools or control peptides (ViraFEST assay). The unexposed donor provided CD4+ T cells, which were taken before the COVID-19 pandemic (2011-2018). Sequencing was performed on CD4+ T cells from blood, cultured in vitro. Receptors were obtained from a human donor in good health.

This clonotype was observed a handful of times. The chain uses TRBV2 and TRBJ2-7, with 8 bases aligning to TRBD1. The germline V gene encodes CDR1 SNHLY and CDR2 FYNNEI. This CDR3 spans 13 amino acids. V shed 8 bases and J 6 bases; nucleotides not matched to a gene: 9. The chain's CDR3 is CASVRRGPVEQYF. CDR3 nucleotide sequence: TGTGCCAGCGTTCGCAGGGGGCCGGTCGAGCAGTACTTC.

This clonotype was picked up a small number of times. This chain joins TRBV27 and TRBJ1-1, with TRBD1 matching 7 bases. V lost 5 bases to trimming and J lost 4 bases; unmatched junction nucleotides: 4. From germline, CDR1 is MNHEY and CDR2 SMNVEV (reference sequence). The CDR3 spans 13 residues. CDR3 sequence reads: CASSAQGFTEAFF. The CDR3 coding sequence is TGTGCCAGCAGTGCACAGGGGTTCACTGAAGCTTTCTTT.

The chain carries TRBV12-3 or TRBV12-4 and TRBJ1-1; a weak D match, TRBD1 (5 bases). The CDR3 is 13 amino acids. The germline V and J ends were trimmed by 5 bases and 1 base, with 8 bases remaining between them. The CDR3 DNA is TGTGCCAGCAGTCCGGACAAGAACACTGAAGCTTTCTTT. The encoded protein is CASSPDKNTEAFF.

CDR3: CASSEAFVRDRVRWEQYF. CDR3 coding DNA: TGTGCCAGCAGTGAAGCTTTCGTCCGGGACAGGGTTCGATGGGAGCAGTACTTC. This rearrangement joins TRBV2 to TRBJ2-7; 9 bases line up with TRBD1. CDR3 length: 18 amino acids. V shed 0 bases and J 7 bases; nucleotides not matched to a gene: 16. CDR1 SNHLY and CDR2 FYNNEI come from the germline V gene.

The V and J genes are TRBV19 and TRBJ2-1; D ambiguous. The CDR3 has 12 residues. Germline V gene sequence: CDR1 LNHDA, CDR2 SQIVND (reference sequence). Trimming took off 0 bases at V and 11 bases at J, with 8 bases between the two ends. CDR3 bases: TGTGCCAGTAGTATAGATCCATACAAGCAGTTCTTC. This encodes CASSIDPYKQFF.

This clonotype was counted only a few times. The chain has TRBV7-6 and TRBJ2-1; a weak D match, TRBD1 (5 bases). The CDR3 runs to 15 residues. Germline CDR1 is SGHVS and CDR2 is FNYEAQ. V was shortened by 4 bases and J by 6 bases, with 16 bases between the two germline ends. CDR3 sequence reads: CASSSPGAFGNEQFF. CDR3 sequence (DNA): TGTGCCAGCAGCTCTCCTGGGGCGTTTGGCAATGAGCAGTTCTTC.

This clonotype was detected a few times. The chain combines TRBV27 with TRBJ1-6; D is unresolved. Trimming pared 2 bases from V and 5 bases from J, leaving 7 bases between. Germline loops: CDR1 MNHEY, CDR2 SMNVEV (reference sequence). The CDR3 runs to 14 residues. CDR3 in DNA: TGTGCCAGCAGTTTAATAGGGAATAATTCACCCCTCCACTTT. Translated, it gives CASSLIGNNSPLHF.

The chain has TRBV20-1 and TRBJ1-5, with D perhaps TRBD1 (5 bases). This CDR3 region has 14 residues. The V gene lost 1 base and the J gene lost 0 bases, with 7 bases spanning the gap. The V gene's germline CDR1 is DFQATT and CDR2 SNEGSKA (reference sequence). The CDR3 here is CSARVGDSNQPQHF. As DNA, the CDR3 is TGCAGTGCTAGAGTAGGGGATAGCAATCAGCCCCAGCATTTT.

CDR3 region: CASSRLTDTQYF. CDR3 in DNA: TGTGCCAGCAGCCGGCTCACAGATACGCAGTATTTT. The rearrangement links TRBV11-2 to TRBJ2-3, with D unresolved. The CDR3 covers 12 residues. Between the trimmed V and J ends, which lost 5 bases and 2 bases, there was a span of 5 bases. In germline, CDR1 is SGHAT, CDR2 FQNNGV.

CDR3 region: CASSPDDHGYTF. The CDR3 region has the DNA TGTGCCAGCTCACCGGACGACCATGGCTACACCTTC. The rearrangement links TRBV18 to TRBJ1-2; D call uncertain. CDR1 and CDR2 from the germline V gene are KGHSH and LQKENI. With 3 bases removed from V and 6 bases from J, the gap between germline ends came to 8 bases. The CDR3 sequence is 12 residues long.

The chain is built from TRBV19 and TRBJ1-1; no definite D call. CDR1 and CDR2 (germline): LNHDA, SQIVND (reference sequence). Trimming removed 5 bases from V and 11 bases from J, with 15 bases in between. The CDR3 is 12 residues long. Written as DNA, the CDR3 is TGTGCCAGTAGTTTCCTGCAAGAGTCTGCTTTCTTT. Its translation: CASSFLQESAFF.

The CDR3 here is CASSLGQGSSYEQYF. Written as DNA, the CDR3 is TGCGCCAGCAGCTTAGGACAGGGGAGCTCCTACGAGCAGTACTTC. The chain recombines TRBV5-1 with TRBJ2-7; 9 bases map to TRBD1. CDR1 is SGHRS and CDR2 is YFSETQ in the germline V gene. V lost 2 bases and J lost 0; bases outside the gene matches: 3. This CDR3 spans 15 amino acids.

V usage is TRBV6-1 and J usage is TRBJ2-4; 11 bases are a match to TRBD2. Trimming cost V 0 bases and J 5 bases; bases outside gene matches: 12. CDR3 length equals 19 residues. Germline V gives CDR1 MNHNS, CDR2 SASEGT. The CDR3 DNA reads TGTGCCAGCAGTGAAGCGAGGCTAGCGGGGGGCCTCGGACAAAACATTCAGTACTTC. Translated, it gives CASSEARLAGGLGQNIQYF.

This clonotype was observed a single time. The CDR3 reads CASSSAGVRTGELFF. The CDR3 nucleotides are TGTGCCAGCAGCTCAGCGGGAGTACGCACCGGGGAGCTGTTTTTT. V is TRBV5-4 and J is TRBJ2-2; 8 bases agree with TRBD2. The CDR3 has 15 residues. Per germline, CDR1 SGHNT and CDR2 YYREEE (reference sequence). The ends lost 3 bases at V and 4 bases at J; junction bases unmatched: 5.

The sample holds a few counts of this clonotype. This rearrangement joins TRBV2 to TRBJ1-5; D unresolved. Germline-derived CDR1 and CDR2 are SNHLY and FYNNEI. V was shortened by 3 bases and J by 0 bases, with 18 bases between the two germline ends. This CDR3 has 18 amino acids. CDR3 protein: CASSDGHSLGFSNQPQHF. CDR3 in DNA: TGTGCCAGCAGTGATGGGCACTCACTGGGGTTTAGCAATCAGCCCCAGCATTTT.

This rearrangement joins TRBV9 to TRBJ1-1; perhaps TRBD1 as D (6 bases). CDR1 is SGDLS and CDR2 is YYNGEE in the germline V gene. V shed 4 bases and J shed 6 bases, with 13 bases lying between them. The CDR3 has 13 amino acids. The CDR3 region has the DNA TGTGCCAGCAGCCCTCAGGGGAAGGCTGAAGCTTTCTTT. This sequence encodes CASSPQGKAEAFF.

This clonotype has only a few counts. This chain links TRBV20-1 with TRBJ2-1, with TRBD2 identical over 8 bases. The CDR3 consists of 15 residues. V gave up 6 bases and J gave up 0 bases; unmatched junction bases: 7. The germline V gene has CDR1 DFQATT and CDR2 SNEGSKA (reference sequence). The CDR3 coding sequence is TGCAGTGCATTAGCGGGGATAAGCTCCTACAATGAGCAGTTCTTC. Translated, it gives CSALAGISSYNEQFF.

The chain carries TRBV6-1 and TRBJ2-7; a weak D match, TRBD1 (5 bases). With 6 bases removed from V and 0 bases from J, the gap between germline ends came to 15 bases. The germline gives CDR1 MNHNS, CDR2 SASEGT. The CDR3 has 15 residues. The CDR3 loop reads CASSPDSTSSYEQYF. The CDR3 DNA reads TGTGCCAGCAGCCCAGACAGTACGAGCTCCTACGAGCAGTACTTC.

This chain links TRBV5-1 with TRBJ2-1; 7 nucleotides match TRBD1. Germline values: CDR1 SGHRS, CDR2 YFSETQ. CDR3 length: 13 amino acids. The ends lost 3 bases at V and 5 bases at J; junction bases unmatched: 2. The CDR3 sequence is CASSWTGNNEQFF. The CDR3 region has the DNA TGCGCCAGCAGCTGGACAGGTAACAATGAGCAGTTCTTC.

This chain links TRBV7-2 with TRBJ2-7; 14 bases agree with TRBD2. The CDR3 has 15 residues. Trimming at V came to 3 bases and at J to 6 bases, leaving 4 bases not matched to a gene. Germline V gene sequence: CDR1 SGHTA, CDR2 FQGNSA. CDR3 nucleotide sequence: TGTGCCAGCAGCTTGGGACTAGCGGGAGTGGGCGAGCAGTACTTC. It codes for CASSLGLAGVGEQYF.

The chain employs TRBV9 and TRBJ2-1; 8 nucleotides align to TRBD2. The length of the CDR3 is 14 residues. Germline values: CDR1 SGDLS, CDR2 YYNGEE. V gave up 0 bases and J gave up 6 bases; unmatched junction bases: 2. The CDR3 loop reads CASSVEGLVNEQFF. In DNA form, the CDR3 reads TGTGCCAGCAGCGTAGAGGGACTAGTCAATGAGCAGTTCTTC.

The chain employs TRBV3-1 and TRBJ1-6, with D possibly TRBD1 on 6 matching bases. This CDR3 contains 15 residues. CDR1 and CDR2 from the germline V gene are LGHDT and YNNKEL (reference sequence). V was trimmed by 4 bases and J by 8 bases, leaving 15 bases between them. The CDR3 DNA is TGTGCCAGCAGCCCCCCGACAGGAGGATATTCACCCCTCCACTTT. Translation gives CASSPPTGGYSPLHF. The whole variable domain, remainder taken from reference TRBV3-1 and TRBJ1-6, is DTAVSQTPKYLVTQMGNDKSIKCEQNLGHDTMYWYKQDSKKFLKIMFSYNNKELIINETVPNRFSPKSPDKAHLNLHINSLELGDSAVYFCASSPPTGGYSPLHFGNGTRLTVT.

This clonotype was detected only once. This chain connects TRBV20-1 to TRBJ2-3; maybe TRBD1 (6 bases). The CDR3 is 13 amino acids. V lost 5 bases to trimming and J lost 2 bases, with 11 bases between them. The germline V gene encodes CDR1 DFQATT and CDR2 SNEGSKA (reference sequence). The CDR3 nucleotides read TGCAGTGCTCGGGACAAATCCACAGATACGCAGTATTTT. Encoded protein: CSARDKSTDTQYF.

The V gene is TRBV5-1, the J gene TRBJ2-7; TRBD2 matches at 12 bases. The CDR3 is 17 residues long. The junction had 9 bases not matched to a gene; V was cut back by 3 bases and J by 2 bases. Germline V gene data show CDR1 as SGHRS and CDR2 as YFSETQ. The CDR3 spells CASSWGLAGGVTYEQYF. In DNA form, the CDR3 reads TGCGCCAGCAGCTGGGGACTAGCGGGTGGGGTTACCTACGAGCAGTACTTC.

J is TRBJ1-5 and V is TRBV5-1, with a tentative D call TRBD1 (6 bases). Trimming shortened V by 0 bases and J by 0 bases, and 10 bases separated the two germline ends. Germline assignment: CDR1 SGHRS and CDR2 YFSETQ. The CDR3 covers 16 residues. CDR3 in amino acids: CASSLGDTPSNQPQHF. For the CDR3, the DNA is TGCGCCAGCAGCTTGGGGGACACCCCTAGCAATCAGCCCCAGCATTTT.

This clonotype was found a few times. The chain carries TRBV27 and TRBJ1-2; a possible D gene is TRBD1 (5 bases). V gave up 6 bases and J gave up 0 bases, with 17 bases separating them. The CDR3 spans 16 residues. The germline V gene has CDR1 MNHEY and CDR2 SMNVEV (reference sequence). This CDR3 is CASSTGVRGANYGYTF. The CDR3 region has the DNA TGTGCCAGCAGCACGGGCGTGAGGGGAGCTAACTATGGCTACACCTTC.

This clonotype has just a few counts. V and J are TRBV7-2 and TRBJ1-1, with no clear D. There are 16 residues in the CDR3. With 0 bases removed from V and 1 base from J, the gap between germline ends came to 12 bases. The germline V gene encodes CDR1 SGHTA and CDR2 FQGNSA. The CDR3 spells CASSLANGVENTEAFF. The CDR3 nucleotides read TGTGCCAGCAGCTTAGCGAACGGAGTAGAGAACACTGAAGCTTTCTTT.

This clonotype was seen a few times. The chain employs TRBV20-1 and TRBJ1-1; D might be TRBD1 (6 bases). Per the germline V gene, CDR1 is DFQATT and CDR2 is SNEGSKA (reference sequence). The CDR3 has 14 amino acids. The germline V and J ends were trimmed by 6 bases and 4 bases, with 18 bases remaining between them. CDR3: CSADKQGGGTEAFF. CDR3 in DNA: TGCAGTGCCGATAAACAGGGCGGGGGCACTGAAGCTTTCTTT.